One T cell receptor beta chain is described in this entry. Its antigen specificity is not known. The record has no base qualities; no much larger clone is one base away. The data were obtained in a study of blood T cell repertoires in COVID-19 (dated by TCRdb to about 2020). Broadly, across the study: Collaborator samples came from the United States, Italy and Spain and covered acute and convalescent phases of COVID-19. The material from the prospective study consisted of cDNA or gDNA derived from T cells, B-cell-depleted T cells, or PBMCs. Subjects who had been exposed to COVID-19, were actively infected with it, or had recovered from it provided the deeply sampled blood TCRbeta repertoires that made up the dataset. The repertoires were made available in a free public database intended to serve as a resource for research on the immune response to SARS-CoV-2. Samples were obtained from the ongoing ImmuneRACE study (first 160 participants) and from approximately 1,200 subjects provided by 6 global collaborators. Nearly every sample came with metadata listing a de-identified subject ID, COVID-19 status, age in years and sex. Where HLA class I and class II types were available, the types were taken from metadata supplied by the sample provider, not from assay-based typing.

On the study overall, not on this receptor specifically: The amount of clinical and demographic metadata varied by source and participant and was provided uncurated.

The immunoSEQ Assay, a bias-controlled multiplex PCR, was used to amplify TCRbeta CDR3 regions from genomic DNA. In the source study's methods: Within the assay, amplification of reference gene primers was used to estimate how many nucleated cells each sample contained. Sequence reads were collapsed and filtered to measure the absolute abundance of every unique TCRbeta CDR3 rearrangement. Productive Simpson clonality was computed per sample as the square root of Simpson's diversity index over productive rearrangements. In its TCRdb copy, this immuneACCESS table keeps in-frame sequences only and misses some clones. Where compared with another copy, unresolved V genes explain less than half of these, and the others have no known cause. The D gene and trimming were derived from the DNA, and the V and J assignments and clone size from that table. The sample has 200,000 or so clones on record, about 84% of them singletons. The ten largest clones add up to roughly 5% of the sample.

Whole blood was collected in K2EDTA tubes by collaborating institutions according to the institutions' own protocols. Collaborator samples were shipped for TCRbeta analysis as frozen whole blood, isolated PBMCs, or DNA extracted from either sample type. This receptor was taken from a woman in her 30s with acute or convalescent COVID-19. Sequenced material: peripheral blood.

The CDR3: CASSKVTSGSYEQFF. The nucleotide sequence is TGTGCCAGCAGCAAGGTGACTAGCGGGAGTTATGAGCAGTTCTTC. The V gene is TRBV9 and the J gene is TRBJ2-1, with 12 bases matching TRBD2. Taken from cysteine to phenylalanine, the CDR3 has 15 residues. Here the CDR3 DNA is all that survives: 45 bases in frame from base 1. The junction shows trimming of 4 bases on V and 8 bases on J, and the gene matches do not reach 7 bases of it. In the germline V gene, CDR1 corresponds to SGDLS and CDR2 to YYNGEE.